These 8 T cell receptor beta chains originate from one sample sequenced in a study of blood T cells in healthy people across ages. The authors ran a second PCR of 7 to 11 cycles using a sample-barcoded 5' primer and a J-beta primer mix. TCRdb used MiXCR to reprocess the 5' RACE reads, holding one entry per CDR3 protein. The profile covers about 1.4 million distinct CDR3 sequences, with approximately 63% appearing a single time and 5.5% to 8% taken by the ten largest. The material sequenced was blood. The receptors were sampled from a young man in good health.

The chain uses TRBV5-1 and TRBJ1-1; no firm D call. The CDR3 extends over 13 amino acids. Trimming took 2 bases from V and 0 from J, leaving 5 bases between them. Germline CDR1 and CDR2: SGHRS and YFSETQ. The CDR3 nucleotides are TGCGCCAGCAGCTTTACTCTGAACACTGAAGCTTTCTTT. This translates into CASSFTLNTEAFF. The variable domain in full, with the rest retrieved from reference TRBV5-1 and TRBJ1-1, is KAGVTQTPRYLIKTRGQQVTLSCSPISGHRSVSWYQQTPGQGLQFLFEYFSETQRNKGNFPGRFSGRQFSNSRSEMNVSTLELGDSALYLCASSFTLNTEAFFGQGTRLTVV.

This clonotype was observed at least ten times. This chain connects TRBV7-2 to TRBJ2-7; 9 nucleotides agree with TRBD1. Germline trimming cut 1 base from V and 3 bases from J; bases unmatched to any gene: 4. CDR1 and CDR2 (germline): SGHTA, FQGNSA. CDR3 size: 15 residues. The CDR3 coding sequence is TGTGCCAGCAGCTTAGGTCCGGGACAGGGCTACGAGCAGTACTTC. It translates to CASSLGPGQGYEQYF.

V and J are TRBV6-5 and TRBJ2-4; D tentatively fits TRBD1 or TRBD2 (5 bases each). The end of the DNA fits TRBJ2-7 better, so the J call may be wrong. This CDR3 spans 16 amino acids. Per the germline V gene, CDR1 is MNHEY and CDR2 is SVGAGI. The CDR3 DNA reads TGTGCCAGCAGTTCCGATAGGGGCGACGGGAAGTACGAGCAGTACTTC. Amino acids: CASSSDRGDGKYEQYF.

This chain links TRBV27 with TRBJ2-3; unclear D gene. The CDR3 spans 15 residues. Trimming removed 6 bases from V and 0 bases from J, with 13 bases in between. Per the germline V gene, CDR1 is MNHEY and CDR2 is SMNVEV (reference sequence). CDR3 nucleotide sequence: TGTGCCAGCAGGGCGGTGGGCGACAGCACAGATACGCAGTATTTT. This sequence encodes CASRAVGDSTDTQYF.

The chain is built from TRBV7-2 and TRBJ1-4; D unresolved. In germline, CDR1 is SGHTA, CDR2 FQGNSA. The CDR3 contains 12 residues. Trimming pared 7 bases from V and 5 bases from J, leaving 8 bases between. The CDR3 DNA reads as TGTGCCAGCACGGTAACAAATGAAAAACTGTTTTTT. Translated: CASTVTNEKLFF.

This chain connects TRBV18 to TRBJ2-1; a weak D match, TRBD1 (6 bases). The CDR3 runs to 12 residues. Germline CDR1 is KGHSH and CDR2 is LQKENI. V was cut by 8 bases and J by 6 bases, with 11 bases left in between. The CDR3 protein is CASAQQGNEQFF. DNA of the CDR3: TGTGCCAGCGCACAACAGGGCAATGAGCAGTTCTTC. Full variable domain (remainder filled in from reference TRBV18 and TRBJ2-1): NAGVMQNPRHLVRRRGQEARLRCSPMKGHSHVYWYRQLPEEGLKFMVYLQKENIIDESGMPKERFSAEFPKEGPSILRIQQVVRGDSAAYFCASAQQGNEQFFGPGTRLTVL.

This chain connects TRBV7-9 to TRBJ2-5; D gene uncertain. V was cut by 0 bases and J by 3 bases, with 8 bases left in between. This CDR3 is 14 amino acids long. CDR1 and CDR2 (germline): SEHNR, FQNEAQ (reference sequence). CDR3 amino acids: CASSLAIREETQYF. The CDR3 DNA reads TGTGCCAGCAGCTTAGCGATCCGGGAAGAGACCCAGTACTTC.

This clonotype was counted between two and nine times. The CDR3 DNA follows: TGTGCCAGCAGCCGAGAATCTAGCGGGGGCACAGATACGCAGTATTTT. This gives the protein CASSRESSGGTDTQYF. J is TRBJ2-3 and V is TRBV4-2; 9 nucleotides match TRBD2. Germline trimming cut 4 bases from V and 1 base from J; bases unmatched to any gene: 6. CDR1 LGHNA and CDR2 YNFKEQ come from the germline V gene. The CDR3 is 16 residues long.